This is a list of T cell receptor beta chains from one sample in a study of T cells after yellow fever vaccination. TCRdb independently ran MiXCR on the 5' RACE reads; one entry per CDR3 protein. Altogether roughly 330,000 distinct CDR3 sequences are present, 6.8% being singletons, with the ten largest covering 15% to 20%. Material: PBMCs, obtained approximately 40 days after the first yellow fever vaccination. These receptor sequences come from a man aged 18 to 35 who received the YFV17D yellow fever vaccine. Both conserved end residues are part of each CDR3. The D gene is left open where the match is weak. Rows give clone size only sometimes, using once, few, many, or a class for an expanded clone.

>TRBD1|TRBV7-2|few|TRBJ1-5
CASSLQGSFQPQHF
TGTGCCAGCAGCCTACAGGGGTCGTTTCAGCCCCAGCATTTT
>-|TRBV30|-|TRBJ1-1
CAWSVQGAKREAFF
TGTGCCTGGAGTGTACAGGGCGCGAAAAGGGAGGCTTTCTTT
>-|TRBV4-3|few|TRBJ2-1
CASSQGGGRAEQFF
TGCGCCAGCAGCCAAGGGGGTGGGCGGGCCGAGCAGTTCTTC
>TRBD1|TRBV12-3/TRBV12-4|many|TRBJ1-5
CASRGTGNQPQHF
TGTGCCAGCAGGGGGACAGGCAATCAGCCCCAGCATTTT
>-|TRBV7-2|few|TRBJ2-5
CASSTRLEETQYF
TGTGCCAGCAGTACTCGACTAGAGGAGACCCAGTACTTC
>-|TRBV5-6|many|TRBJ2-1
CASLSNPGGDEQFF
TGTGCCTCCTTATCGAACCCAGGGGGGGACGAGCAGTTCTTC
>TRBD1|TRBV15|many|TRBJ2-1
CATSRDSQGGGEQFF
TGTGCCACCAGCAGAGATTCACAGGGGGGCGGTGAGCAGTTCTTC
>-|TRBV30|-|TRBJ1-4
CAWRGLTTDYEKLFF
TGTGCCTGGAGAGGTTTAACGACGGACTATGAAAAACTGTTTTTT
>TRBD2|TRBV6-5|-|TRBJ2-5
CASSLGGLGAGETQYF
TGTGCCAGCAGTTTGGGGGGACTAGGAGCGGGCGAGACCCAGTACTTC
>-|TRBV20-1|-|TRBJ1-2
CSASGHIRDGYTF
TGCAGTGCTAGCGGACACATAAGAGATGGCTACACCTTC
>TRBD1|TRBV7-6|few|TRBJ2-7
CASSKSGQAYEQYF
TGTGCCAGCAGCAAATCGGGACAGGCCTACGAGCAGTACTTC
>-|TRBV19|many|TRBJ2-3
CASSSQGGGWDTQYF
TGTGCCAGTAGTTCCCAGGGGGGGGGCTGGGATACGCAGTATTTT
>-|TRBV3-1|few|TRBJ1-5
CASSQWNQPQHF
TGTGCCAGCAGCCAATGGAATCAGCCCCAGCATTTT
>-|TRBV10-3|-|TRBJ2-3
CAISESLGRTDTQYF
TGTGCCATCAGTGAGTCTCTAGGGAGGACAGATACGCAGTATTTT
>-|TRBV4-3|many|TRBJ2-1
CASSQDGSELPYNEQFF
TGCGCCAGCAGCCAAGACGGCAGCGAATTACCGTACAATGAGCAGTTCTTC
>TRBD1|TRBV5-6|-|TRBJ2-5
CASSNGQGSGETQYF
TGTGCCAGCAGCAACGGACAGGGAAGCGGGGAGACCCAGTACTTC
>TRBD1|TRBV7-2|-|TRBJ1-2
CASSRRWGQGANYGYTF
TGTGCCAGCAGCCGCCGCTGGGGACAGGGAGCTAACTATGGCTACACCTTC
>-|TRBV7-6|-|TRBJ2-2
CASSPVTGRNTGELFF
TGTGCCAGCAGCCCCGTAACGGGGCGGAACACCGGGGAGCTGTTTTTT
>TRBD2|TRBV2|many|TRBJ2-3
CARSLAGARDTQYF
TGTGCCAGGTCCCTAGCGGGGGCCCGGGATACGCAGTATTTT
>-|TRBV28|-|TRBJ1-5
CASSFRGVQPQHF
TGTGCCAGCAGTTTCCGAGGGGTGCAGCCCCAGCATTTT
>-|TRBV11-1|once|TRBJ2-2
CASSLGWAGIGELFF
TGTGCCAGCAGCTTAGGTTGGGCAGGGATCGGGGAGCTGTTTTTT
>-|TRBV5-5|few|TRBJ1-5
CASSLAEYSNQPQHF
TGTGCCAGCAGCTTGGCCGAATATAGCAATCAGCCCCAGCATTTT
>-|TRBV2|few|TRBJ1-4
CASGVAGSEKLFF
TGTGCCAGCGGTGTAGCGGGGTCTGAAAAACTGTTTTTT
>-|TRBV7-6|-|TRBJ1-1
CASSAQTGVNTEAFF
TGTGCCAGCAGCGCCCAGACAGGAGTGAACACTGAAGCTTTCTTT
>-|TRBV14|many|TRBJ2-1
CASSQVHEQFF
TGTGCCAGCAGCCAAGTCCATGAGCAGTTCTTC
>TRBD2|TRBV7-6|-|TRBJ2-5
CASSLGTSGGETQYF
TGTGCCAGCAGCTTGGGGACTAGCGGGGGAGAGACCCAGTACTTC
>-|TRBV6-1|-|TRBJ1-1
CASSDVRGHSNTEAFF
TGTGCCAGCAGTGACGTGAGGGGACACTCGAACACTGAAGCTTTCTTT
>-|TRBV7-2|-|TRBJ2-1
CASSGRVTGNEQFF
TGTGCCAGCAGCGGTCGGGTCACAGGTAATGAGCAGTTCTTC
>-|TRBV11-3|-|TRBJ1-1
CASSLGWGGENTEAFF
TGTGCCAGCAGCTTAGGATGGGGCGGGGAGAACACTGAAGCTTTCTTT
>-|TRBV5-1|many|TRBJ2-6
CASSFPLDRPYSGANVLTF
TGCGCCAGCAGCTTCCCGTTGGACAGACCTTACTCTGGGGCCAACGTCCTGACTTTC
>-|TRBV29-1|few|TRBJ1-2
CSVEDWGGDYGYTF
TGCAGCGTTGAAGATTGGGGGGGTGACTATGGCTACACCTTC
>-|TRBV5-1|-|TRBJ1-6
CASSLLPANSPLHF
TGCGCCAGCAGCTTGCTTCCAGCAAATTCACCCCTCCACTTT
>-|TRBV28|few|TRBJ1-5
CASGPPVSNQPQHF
TGTGCCAGCGGCCCCCCAGTTAGCAATCAGCCCCAGCATTTT